This T cell receptor beta chain stems from a study of OX40 agonist ivuxolimab in advanced cancers. Study-level information: Every patient in dose escalation had hepatocellular carcinoma, melanoma, renal cell or head and neck cancer. General study results and limits: At 0.1-3.0 mg/kg, partial responders had clonal expansion among the lowest observed.

About this clone itself: Its antigen is unidentified.

TCRdb's copy holds only in-frame clones and misses some; the assay was immunoSEQ multiplex PCR. The sample gives approximately 80,000 clones, roughly 87% of which show up once; around 0.35% is in the top ten. Autoimmune disease history or systemic immunosuppression barred patients. Peripheral blood came from all dose cohorts at three timepoints. This CDR3 contains 15 residues. Germline CDR1 is SGHAT and CDR2 is FQDESV (reference sequence). Germline trimming cut 0 bases from V and 10 bases from J; bases unmatched to any gene: 5. Sequences were derived from CD4+ or CD8+ T cells sorted from blood, sampled in a trial of the OX40 agonist ivuxolimab. The chain uses TRBV11-1 and TRBJ1-6; 8 positions agree with TRBD1. The clonotype comes from an adult with an advanced solid tumor such as melanoma, head and neck, liver or kidney cancer. DNA of the CDR3: TGTGCCAGCAGCTTAGCGGACAGGGAAAACTCACCCCTCCACTTT. Its translation is CASSLADRENSPLHF.